The present TCR beta chain was sequenced within a study of T cells in localized non-small cell lung cancer. Clones were sequenced by immunoSEQ multiplex PCR, and TCRdb holds only the in-frame ones, with some missing. Among some 130,000 clones listed, more than 70% were seen once. The source of this sequence is a female donor older than 55 with stage I lung adenocarcinoma. The source was peripheral blood, collected before any cancer treatment.

The CDR3: CASSLTGAYEQYF. CDR3 bases: TGTGCCAGCAGCTTAACAGGAGCCTACGAGCAGTACTTC. The V call is TRBV7-3, the J call TRBJ2-7; D gene ambiguous. The length of the CDR3 is 13 residues. CDR1 SGHTA and CDR2 FQGTGA come from the germline V gene. V was trimmed by 0 bases and J by 2 bases, leaving 5 bases between them.